A single sample gave rise to the 15 T cell receptor beta chains below, sequenced in a study of CD8 T cells in ankylosing spondylitis. TCRdb re-called the 5' RACE reads through MiXCR, storing one row per CDR3 protein. The sample includes roughly 130,000 distinct CDR3 sequences, roughly an eighth of them seen just once. The sequencing input was blood, either unsorted or a sorted T cell fraction (not recorded which). These receptors were collected from a female donor with ankylosing spondylitis or in good health (not recorded which).

This clonotype was seen repeatedly, ten times or more. V and J are TRBV10-3 and TRBJ1-2; D is perhaps TRBD1 (5 bases). The germline V gene encodes CDR1 ENHRY and CDR2 SYGVKD. CDR3 length: 14 amino acids. Trimming took 9 bases from V and 8 from J, leaving 22 bases between them. In DNA, the CDR3 is TGTGCCATTAGAAAACAGGCGGATTCGGGCGGCTACACCTTC. It specifies CAIRKQADSGGYTF.

This clonotype was detected many times. CDR3 nucleotide sequence: TGTGCCAGCAGCTGGGGGTTTTCCCAGGGGGAGACCCAGTACTTC. Translating gives CASSWGFSQGETQYF. The chain uses TRBV7-3 and TRBJ2-5; weak D call: TRBD1 (6 bases). V was shortened by 4 bases and J by 5 bases, with 17 bases between the two germline ends. This CDR3 is built from 15 residues. The germline V gene encodes CDR1 SGHTA and CDR2 FQGTGA.

The sample holds many counts of this clonotype. V gene TRBV5-1 combines with J gene TRBJ1-1; perhaps TRBD1 as D (6 bases). V lost 4 bases and J 2 bases, leaving 18 bases between the germline ends. The germline CDR1 and CDR2 sequences are SGHRS and YFSETQ. The CDR3 has 16 amino acids. The CDR3 sequence is CASSVMPQGTNTEAFF. CDR3 in DNA: TGCGCCAGCAGCGTTATGCCCCAGGGGACCAACACTGAAGCTTTCTTT.

This clonotype was detected ten times or more. The chain recombines TRBV10-3 with TRBJ2-1; no firm D call. The CDR3 runs to 15 residues. Trimming removed 4 bases from V and 8 bases from J, with 18 bases in between. Germline-derived CDR1 and CDR2 are ENHRY and SYGVKD. CDR3: CAISALQASGDEQFF. In nucleotides, the CDR3 is TGTGCCATCAGTGCCCTGCAGGCATCCGGCGATGAGCAGTTCTTC.

This sequence joins TRBV28 and TRBJ1-1, with D tentatively TRBD1 (5 bases). The CDR3 is made up of 12 amino acids. Germline-derived CDR1 and CDR2 are MDHEN and SYDVKM. The ends were cut back, 10 bases at V and 6 bases at J, with 15 bases in the middle. The DNA for the CDR3 is TGTGCCATAAATGGGGGACGTGCTGAAGCTTTCTTT. The encoded protein is CAINGGRAEAFF.

This clonotype was observed a handful of times. The chain links TRBV7-2 to TRBJ2-1; 14 nucleotides align to TRBD2. Germline V gene sequence: CDR1 SGHTA, CDR2 FQGNSA. The CDR3 spans 17 residues. The V gene end was trimmed by 0 bases and the J gene end by 6 bases; junction bases not matched to a gene: 4. The CDR3 region has the DNA TGTGCCAGCAGCTTAGCGGGGACTAGCGGGGGTTTCAATGAGCAGTTCTTC. Translating it yields CASSLAGTSGGFNEQFF.

The table lists this clonotype with a few counts. The J gene is TRBJ2-7, the V gene TRBV5-1; D gene uncertain. V was pared by 0 bases and J by 4 bases, with 17 bases between. The CDR3 covers 16 residues. CDR1 and CDR2 (germline): SGHRS, YFSETQ. This chain's CDR3 is CASSLASRVSLYEQYF. CDR3 DNA: TGCGCCAGCAGCTTGGCAAGTCGGGTGTCACTGTACGAGCAGTACTTC.

This clonotype has more than one count but fewer than ten. The chain couples TRBV5-1 to TRBJ2-4; 7 nucleotides agree with TRBD2. Germline V CDR1 and CDR2: SGHRS, YFSETQ. The CDR3 loop spans 13 amino acids. J lost 7 bases, V lost 0 bases, and 1 base had no gene match. The CDR3: CASSLAGGNIQYF. The CDR3 DNA sequence: TGCGCCAGCAGCTTGGCCGGGGGGAACATTCAGTACTTC.

In this sample, this clonotype turned up many times. J is TRBJ1-1 and V is TRBV11-2, with unresolved D. CDR3 length: 17 amino acids. Looked up from germline, CDR1 is SGHAT and CDR2 is FQNNGV. The ends were cut back, 1 base at V and 3 bases at J, with 18 bases in the middle. CDR3 in amino acids: CASSLAVTERRYTEAFF. The CDR3 DNA is TGTGCCAGCAGCTTAGCTGTTACAGAACGACGATACACTGAAGCTTTCTTT.

This clonotype was recorded many times. The chain carries TRBV7-8 and TRBJ2-3; 9 bases match TRBD2. V shed 6 bases, J shed 5 bases, and the junction held 9 bases outside the gene matches. This CDR3 has 15 residues. Looked up from germline, CDR1 is SGHVS and CDR2 is FQNEAQ. The CDR3 sequence: CASRILAGSGDTQYF. Written as DNA, the CDR3 is TGTGCCAGCAGGATCCTAGCGGGAAGTGGAGATACGCAGTATTTT. Full variable domain (remainder filled in from reference TRBV7-8 and TRBJ2-3): GAGVSQSPRYKVAKRGQDVALRCDPISGHVSLFWYQQALGQGPEFLTYFQNEAQLDKSGLPSDRFFAERPEGSVSTLKIQRTQQEDSAVYLCASRILAGSGDTQYFGPGTRLTVL.

This clonotype was counted only a few times. The rearrangement uses TRBV20-1 and TRBJ2-3; TRBD2 aligns across 10 bases. Per germline, CDR1 DFQATT and CDR2 SNEGSKA (reference sequence). Trimming removed 3 bases from V and 3 bases from J; junction bases left unmatched: 3. CDR3 length: 14 residues. The CDR3 region is CSASGLAVTDTQYF. The DNA of the CDR3 is TGCAGTGCTAGTGGACTAGCGGTGACAGATACGCAGTATTTT.

This clonotype was counted at least ten times. The chain joins TRBV9 to TRBJ1-2, with a possible D match to TRBD1 (6 bases). V was trimmed by 0 bases and J by 4 bases, leaving 10 bases between them. Germline V gene data show CDR1 as SGDLS and CDR2 as YYNGEE. The CDR3 sequence is 14 residues long. Here the CDR3 reads CASSVGEGGYGYTF. The DNA for the CDR3 is TGTGCCAGCAGCGTAGGTGAAGGGGGCTATGGCTACACCTTC. The full variable domain, its missing parts supplied by reference TRBV9 and TRBJ1-2, is DSGVTQTPKHLITATGQRVTLRCSPRSGDLSVYWYQQSLDQGLQFLIQYYNGEERAKGNILERFSAQQFPDLHSELNLSSLELGDSALYFCASSVGEGGYGYTFGSGTRLTVV.

The CDR3 DNA follows: TGTGCCAGCAGCCAGGTGAAATCCGAGCAGTACTTC. This sequence encodes CASSQVKSEQYF. The chain joins TRBV3-1 to TRBJ2-7; D not certain. This CDR3 region has 12 residues. From germline, CDR1 is LGHDT and CDR2 YNNKEL (reference sequence). Trimming shortened V by 3 bases and J by 6 bases, and 9 bases separated the two germline ends.

This clonotype showed up many times. This chain connects TRBV6-5 to TRBJ1-2; 9 nucleotides match TRBD1. V shed 2 bases, J shed 5 bases, and the junction held 6 bases outside the gene matches. This CDR3 is built from 15 residues. Germline CDR1 and CDR2: MNHEY and SVGAGI. In DNA, the CDR3 is TGTGCCAGCAGTTACGCCCCGGGACAGGGATATGGCTACACCTTC. It specifies CASSYAPGQGYGYTF.

V gene TRBV18 combines with J gene TRBJ2-7, with 13 bases identical to TRBD2. V gave up 5 bases and J gave up 6 bases; unmatched junction bases: 7. Germline CDR1 KGHSH, CDR2 LQKENI. The CDR3 extends over 15 amino acids. CDR3 bases: TGTGCCAGCTCAGCAGGACTAGCGGGAGCCGTCGAGCAGTACTTC. Protein: CASSAGLAGAVEQYF.